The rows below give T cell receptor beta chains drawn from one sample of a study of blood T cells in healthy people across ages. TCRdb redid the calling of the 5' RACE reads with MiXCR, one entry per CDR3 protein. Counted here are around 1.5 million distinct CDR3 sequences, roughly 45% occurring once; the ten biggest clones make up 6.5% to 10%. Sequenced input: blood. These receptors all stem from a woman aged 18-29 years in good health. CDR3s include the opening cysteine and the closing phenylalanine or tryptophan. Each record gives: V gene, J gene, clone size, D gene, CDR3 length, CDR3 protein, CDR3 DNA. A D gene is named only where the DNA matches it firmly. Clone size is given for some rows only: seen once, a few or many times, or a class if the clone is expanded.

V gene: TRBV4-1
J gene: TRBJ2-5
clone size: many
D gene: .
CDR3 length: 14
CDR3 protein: CASSQSTGIETQYF
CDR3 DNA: TGCGCCAGCAGCCAATCTACAGGGATAGAGACCCAGTACTTC

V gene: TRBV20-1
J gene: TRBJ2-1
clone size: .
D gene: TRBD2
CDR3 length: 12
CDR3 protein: CSASGGVVEQFF
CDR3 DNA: TGCAGTGCTAGCGGGGGGGTAGTTGAGCAGTTCTTC

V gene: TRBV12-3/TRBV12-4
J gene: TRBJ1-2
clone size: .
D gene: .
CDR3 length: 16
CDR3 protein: CASSFDSYLSNYGYTF
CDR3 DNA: TGTGCCAGCAGTTTTGACAGCTACCTATCTAACTATGGCTACACCTTC

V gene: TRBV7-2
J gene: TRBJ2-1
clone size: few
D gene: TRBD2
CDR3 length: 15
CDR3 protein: CASSLLAGKYNEQFF
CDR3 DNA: TGTGCCAGCAGCCTACTAGCGGGAAAATACAATGAGCAGTTCTTC

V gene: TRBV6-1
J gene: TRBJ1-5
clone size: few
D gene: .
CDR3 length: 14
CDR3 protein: CASSRDSSNQPQHF
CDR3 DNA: TGTGCCAGCAGCCGGGATTCTAGCAATCAGCCCCAGCATTTT

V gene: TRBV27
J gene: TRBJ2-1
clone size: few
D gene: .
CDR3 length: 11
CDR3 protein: CASRIGNEQFF
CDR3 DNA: TGTGCCAGCAGGATAGGGAATGAGCAGTTCTTC

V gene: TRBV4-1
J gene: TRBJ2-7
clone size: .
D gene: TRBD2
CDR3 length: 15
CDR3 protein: CASSQTRAGSYEQYF
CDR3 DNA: TGCGCCAGCAGCCAAACCCGAGCGGGATCCTACGAGCAGTACTTC

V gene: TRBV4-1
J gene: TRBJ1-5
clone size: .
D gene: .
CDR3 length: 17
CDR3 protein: CASSQSSSQGPPMPQHF
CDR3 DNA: TGCGCCAGCAGCCAATCCTCCTCTCAGGGGCCTCCGATGCCCCAGCATTTT

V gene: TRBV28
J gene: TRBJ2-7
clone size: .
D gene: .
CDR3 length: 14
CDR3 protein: CASSDRFSSYEQYF
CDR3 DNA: TGTGCCAGCTCCGACAGGTTCTCCTCCTACGAGCAGTACTTC

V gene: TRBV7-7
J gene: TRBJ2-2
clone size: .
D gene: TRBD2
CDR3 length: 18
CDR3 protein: CASSPRDSSIAGVRELFF
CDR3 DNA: TGTGCCAGCAGCCCACGGGACAGCTCAATAGCGGGAGTAAGGGAGCTGTTTTTT

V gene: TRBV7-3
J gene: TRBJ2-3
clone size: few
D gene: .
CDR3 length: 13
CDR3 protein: CASSKDPAATQYF
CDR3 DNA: TGTGCCAGCAGCAAGGACCCCGCAGCCACGCAGTATTTT

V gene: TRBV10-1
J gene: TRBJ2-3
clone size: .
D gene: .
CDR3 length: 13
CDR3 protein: CASSPGFMDTQYF
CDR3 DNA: TGCGCCAGCAGTCCGGGGTTCATGGATACGCAGTATTTT

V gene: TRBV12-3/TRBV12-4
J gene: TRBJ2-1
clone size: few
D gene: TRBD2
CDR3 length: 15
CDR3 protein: CASRGEGLAGGEQFF
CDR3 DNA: TGTGCCAGCAGGGGGGAGGGACTAGCGGGAGGGGAGCAGTTCTTC

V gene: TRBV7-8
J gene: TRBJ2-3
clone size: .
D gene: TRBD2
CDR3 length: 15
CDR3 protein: CASSLTSGAADTQYF
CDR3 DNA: TGTGCCAGCAGCTTGACTAGCGGGGCCGCAGATACGCAGTATTTT

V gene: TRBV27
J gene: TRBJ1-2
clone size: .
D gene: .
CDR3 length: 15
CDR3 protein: CASSSLGVLFPGYTF
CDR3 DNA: TGTGCCAGCAGTTCCCTCGGGGTGCTGTTTCCTGGCTACACCTTC

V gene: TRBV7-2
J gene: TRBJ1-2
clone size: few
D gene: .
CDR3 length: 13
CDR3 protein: CASSLEPSSRSTF
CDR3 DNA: TGTGCCAGCAGCTTAGAACCCAGTTCGAGGTCCACCTTC

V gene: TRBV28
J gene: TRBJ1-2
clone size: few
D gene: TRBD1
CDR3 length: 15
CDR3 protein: CASSTGTGGHYGYTF
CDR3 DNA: TGTGCCAGCAGCACCGGGACAGGGGGCCACTATGGCTACACCTTC

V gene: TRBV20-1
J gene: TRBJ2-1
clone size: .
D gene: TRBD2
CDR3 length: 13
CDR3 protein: CSAGLAEAGEQFF
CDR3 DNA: TGCAGTGCCGGACTAGCGGAAGCGGGGGAGCAGTTCTTC

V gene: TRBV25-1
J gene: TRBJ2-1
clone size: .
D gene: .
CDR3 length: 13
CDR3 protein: CASSEYPRNEQFF
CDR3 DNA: TGTGCCAGCAGTGAATATCCTAGAAATGAGCAGTTCTTC

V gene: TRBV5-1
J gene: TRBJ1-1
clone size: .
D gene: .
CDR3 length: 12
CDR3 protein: CASSLEGRGAFF
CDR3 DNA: TGCGCCAGCAGCTTGGAGGGAAGAGGAGCTTTCTTT

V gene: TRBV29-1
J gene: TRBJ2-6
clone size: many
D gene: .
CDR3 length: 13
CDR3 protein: CSVAVSGANVLTF
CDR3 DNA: TGCAGCGTTGCGGTCTCTGGGGCCAACGTCCTGACTTTC

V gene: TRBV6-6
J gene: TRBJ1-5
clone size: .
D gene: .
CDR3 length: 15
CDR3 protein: CASSRARDSNQPQHF
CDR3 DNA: TGTGCCAGTTCTCGGGCCAGGGATAGCAATCAGCCCCAGCATTTT

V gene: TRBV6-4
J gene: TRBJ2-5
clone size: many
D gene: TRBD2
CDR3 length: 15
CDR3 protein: CASSDSSGDYNEQYF
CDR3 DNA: TGTGCCAGCAGTGACTCTAGCGGGGATTACAATGAGCAGTACTTC

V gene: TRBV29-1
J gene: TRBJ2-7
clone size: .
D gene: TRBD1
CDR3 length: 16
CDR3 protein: CSVETRDRGKYNEQYF
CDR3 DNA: TGCAGCGTTGAAACCCGGGACAGGGGAAAATACAATGAGCAGTACTTC

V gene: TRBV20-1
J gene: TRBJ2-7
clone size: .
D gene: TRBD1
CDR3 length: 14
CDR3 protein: CSAEPGQGAYEQYF
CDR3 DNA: TGCAGTGCAGAACCGGGACAGGGGGCCTACGAGCAGTACTTC

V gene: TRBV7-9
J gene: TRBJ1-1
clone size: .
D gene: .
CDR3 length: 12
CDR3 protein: CASSLGQPGAFF
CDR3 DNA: TGTGCCAGCAGCTTAGGACAGCCCGGGGCTTTCTTT

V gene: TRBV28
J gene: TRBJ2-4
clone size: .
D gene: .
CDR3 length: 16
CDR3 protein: CASSHSPLSRVYGQYF
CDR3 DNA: TGTGCCAGCAGCCACTCCCCCCTCTCACGGGTCTACGGGCAGTACTTC

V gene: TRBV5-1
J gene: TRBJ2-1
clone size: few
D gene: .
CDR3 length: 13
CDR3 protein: CASSGDGRREQFF
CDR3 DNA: TGCGCCAGCAGCGGGGACGGGCGCCGTGAGCAGTTCTTC

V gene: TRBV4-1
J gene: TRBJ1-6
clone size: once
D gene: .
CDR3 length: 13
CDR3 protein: CATNGVWNSPLHF
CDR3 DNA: TGCGCTACCAACGGGGTCTGGAATTCACCCCTCCACTTT

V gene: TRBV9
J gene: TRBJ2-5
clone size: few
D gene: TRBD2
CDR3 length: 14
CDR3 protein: CASSPSGDEKTQYF
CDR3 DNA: TGTGCCAGCAGCCCTAGCGGGGACGAAAAGACCCAGTACTTC

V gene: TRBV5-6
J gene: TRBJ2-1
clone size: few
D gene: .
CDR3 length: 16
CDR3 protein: CASSRGKVIPYNEQFF
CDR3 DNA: TGTGCCAGCAGCCGGGGGAAAGTCATTCCTTACAATGAGCAGTTCTTC

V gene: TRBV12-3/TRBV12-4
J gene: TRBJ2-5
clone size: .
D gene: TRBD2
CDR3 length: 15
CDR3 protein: CASKSSGSKGETQYF
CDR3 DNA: TGTGCCAGCAAATCTAGCGGGAGTAAAGGAGAGACCCAGTACTTC

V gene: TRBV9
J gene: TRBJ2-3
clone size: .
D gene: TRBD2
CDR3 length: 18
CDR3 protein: CASSYRGSGGPSTDTQYF
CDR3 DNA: TGTGCCAGCAGCTATAGGGGTAGCGGGGGCCCAAGCACAGATACGCAGTATTTT

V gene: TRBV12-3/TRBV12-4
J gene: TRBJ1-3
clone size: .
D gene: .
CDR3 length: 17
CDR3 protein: CASSFGSGAISGNTIYF
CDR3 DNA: TGTGCCAGCAGTTTCGGGTCAGGGGCTATCTCTGGAAACACCATATATTTT

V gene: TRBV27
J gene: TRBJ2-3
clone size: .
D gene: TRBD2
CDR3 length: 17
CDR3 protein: CASSLSHRGGPTDTQYF
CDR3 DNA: TGTGCCAGCAGTTTATCCCACCGCGGGGGGCCCACAGATACGCAGTATTTT

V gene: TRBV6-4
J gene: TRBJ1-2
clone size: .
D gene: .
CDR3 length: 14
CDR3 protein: CASSPGVVGYGYTF
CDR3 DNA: TGTGCCAGCAGTCCAGGAGTGGTCGGATATGGCTACACCTTC

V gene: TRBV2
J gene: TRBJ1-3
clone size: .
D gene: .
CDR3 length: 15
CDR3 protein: CASRELRLSGNTIYF
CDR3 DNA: TGTGCCAGCAGAGAGCTCCGACTCTCTGGAAACACCATATATTTT

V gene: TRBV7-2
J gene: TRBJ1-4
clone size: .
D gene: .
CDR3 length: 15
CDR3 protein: CASRGSTTTNEKLFF
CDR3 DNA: TGTGCCAGCAGGGGATCCACTACAACTAATGAAAAACTGTTTTTT

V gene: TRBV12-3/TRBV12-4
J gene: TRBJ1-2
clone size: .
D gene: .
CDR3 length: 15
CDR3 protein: CASSSFGTPGYGYTF
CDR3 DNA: TGTGCCAGCAGTTCTTTTGGGACACCAGGCTATGGCTACACCTTC

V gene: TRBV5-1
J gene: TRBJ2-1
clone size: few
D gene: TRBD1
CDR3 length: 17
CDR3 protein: CASLKSTGGAGSNEQFF
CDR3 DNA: TGCGCCAGCCTTAAAAGTACAGGGGGCGCAGGTAGCAATGAGCAGTTCTTC